The present entry profiles one T cell receptor (beta chain) with its context. What antigen it recognizes has not been identified. Base qualities are not provided; no much larger clone lies one nucleotide away. This sample was taken from a study of blood T cell repertoires in COVID-19 (dated by TCRdb to the early 2020s). Study-level background: The collaborator samples originated in the United States, Italy and Spain and spanned the acute and convalescent phases of COVID-19. The material from the prospective study consisted of cDNA or gDNA derived from T cells, B-cell-depleted T cells, or PBMCs. The repertoires were released in a freely available public database meant as a resource for research on the immune response to SARS-CoV-2. Where available, HLA class I and class II types were taken from metadata supplied by the sample provider and were not determined by assay-based typing. The dataset comprised deeply sampled blood TCRbeta repertoires from subjects exposed to, actively infected with, or recovered from COVID-19. The samples were drawn from the first 160 participants of the ongoing ImmuneRACE study and from over 950 subjects provided by 6 global collaborators. The sample metadata nearly always contained a de-identified subject ID, COVID-19 status, age in years and sex. Paper-wide results and their limitations: Clinical and demographic metadata were provided uncurated, with the amount varying by source and participant.

Collaborating institutions collected whole blood in K2EDTA tubes following their own protocols. For TCRbeta analysis, collaborators shipped samples as frozen whole blood, isolated PBMCs, or DNA extracted from either of those sample types. Inclusive of the bounding cysteine and phenylalanine, the CDR3 is 14 residues long. Kept here is only the CDR3 DNA, which spans 42 bases and is read in frame from base 1. CDR1 and CDR2, looked up from the germline V gene (reference sequence), are MNHEY and SMNVEV. The germline V end is reduced by 6 bases and the J end by 2 bases; junction bases left unmatched: 6. TCRbeta CDR3 regions were amplified from genomic DNA using the immunoSEQ Assay, a bias-controlled multiplex PCR. Processing in the source paper ran as follows. The number of nucleated cells in each sample was estimated from the amplification of reference gene primers within the assay. To quantify the absolute abundance of each unique TCRbeta CDR3 rearrangement, sequence reads were collapsed and filtered. For each sample, productive Simpson clonality was calculated as the square root of Simpson's diversity index across productive rearrangements. Here the immuneACCESS table is served through TCRdb, limited to in-frame sequences with V and J called. Missing clones are a known gap in these copies; in checked studies unresolved V genes cover under half, and the rest lacks a known reason. V and J calls and clone size follow that table, whereas D and trimming were derived from the DNA. The sample table contains more than 200,000 clones; only one count was recorded for about 80% of them. The top ten clonotypes cover more than 4.5% of the sample.

The V gene is TRBV27 and the J gene is TRBJ2-5; TRBD1 lines up with 7 middle nucleotides. The sequencing input was peripheral blood. The sequence was collected from a woman of 80 years or more with active or convalescent COVID-19. The CDR3 loop reads CASSGSGGQETQYF. The sequenced DNA: TGTGCCAGCAGCGGATCAGGGGGACAAGAGACCCAGTACTTC.